Listed here are 26 T cell receptor beta chains from one sample, sequenced in a study of T cell responses to AZD1222 COVID-19 vaccine. TCRdb's copy holds only in-frame clones and misses some; the assay was immunoSEQ multiplex PCR. Here the sample spans around 150,000 clones, roughly 92% being singletons. The material sequenced was peripheral blood, taken on day 0 of AZD1222 vaccination. The receptors stem from an adult in good health.

The chain joins TRBV27 to TRBJ2-1, with D perhaps matching TRBD1 (5 bases). V was pared by 3 bases and J by 9 bases, with 12 bases between. Per germline, CDR1 MNHEY and CDR2 SMNVEV (reference sequence). The CDR3 is 13 residues long. CDR3 coding DNA: TGTGCCAGCAGTTTTGGGCAGGGCGGTGAGCAGTTCTTC. Translated: CASSFGQGGEQFF.

The rearrangement uses TRBV5-3 and TRBJ1-1; weak D call: TRBD1 (6 bases). TRBV5-3 is an ORF; its function is uncertain. Trimming pared 9 bases from V and 5 bases from J, leaving 14 bases between. The CDR3 is 12 residues long. The CDR3 bases are TGTGCCAACCCCTTAGGGGGAACTGAAGCTTTCTTT. Translation: CANPLGGTEAFF.

This clone was counted a single time. An end of the junction does not agree with germline; a read error may underlie this. This sequence joins TRBV4-3 and TRBJ2-7; weak D call: TRBD2 (6 bases). CDR1 and CDR2 (germline): LGHNA, YSLEER. The CDR3 sequence is 16 residues long. In nucleotides, the CDR3 is TGCGCCAGCAGTCAAGGCGAGCCGGGGGACGGCTACGAGCAGTACTTC. Protein product: CASSQGEPGDGYEQYF.

The chain recombines TRBV27 with TRBJ2-7; D remains unclear. Germline-derived CDR1 and CDR2 are MNHEY and SMNVEV (reference sequence). The length of the CDR3 is 14 residues. The V gene lost 2 bases and the J gene lost 4 bases, with 12 bases spanning the gap. The CDR3, as DNA: TGTGCCAGCAGTTTAAGTTCGGTACAGTACGAGCAGTACTTC. Translating gives CASSLSSVQYEQYF.

This CDR3 reads CASSYSPGQEAFF. In DNA, the CDR3 is TGTGCCAGCAGTTACTCCCCAGGACAGGAAGCTTTCTTT. V usage is TRBV6-2 or TRBV6-3 and J usage is TRBJ1-1, with D possibly matching TRBD1 (6 bases). V lost 0 bases and J 8 bases, leaving 10 bases between the germline ends. The CDR3 sequence is 13 residues long. Germline values: CDR1 MNHEY, CDR2 SVGEGT.

The gene calls are TRBV6-5 and TRBJ2-7; 8 bases align to TRBD2. Per the germline V gene, CDR1 is MNHEY and CDR2 is SVGAGI. The CDR3 covers 14 residues. This CDR3 is CAVRRGGGTYEQYF. The DNA for the CDR3 is TGTGCAGTACGCCGGGGGGGCGGGACCTACGAGCAGTACTTC.

This chain uses TRBV29-1 with TRBJ1-4; TRBD1 matches 7 bases. Germline CDR1 is SQVTM and CDR2 is ANQGSEA. V lost 7 bases and J lost 7; bases outside the gene matches: 15. The length of the CDR3 is 15 residues. The DNA of the CDR3 is TGCAGCGCCGGAGGATTCGGGGGACAGCCTGAAAAACTGTTTTTT. This sequence encodes CSAGGFGGQPEKLFF.

This chain uses TRBV12-3 or TRBV12-4 with TRBJ2-1; D remains ambiguous. The CDR3 consists of 12 residues. Trimming removed 3 bases from V and 4 bases from J, with 4 bases in between. The DNA for the CDR3 is TGTGCCAGCAGTTTTGAGTACAATGAGCAGTTCTTC. Encoded protein: CASSFEYNEQFF.

This chain links TRBV11-2 with TRBJ2-3; 8 bases map to TRBD1. V was clipped by 6 bases and J by 1 base; unmatched bases: 6. In germline, CDR1 is SGHAT, CDR2 FQNNGV. The CDR3 is 15 residues long. This chain's CDR3 is CASRRAGGRTDTQYF. CDR3 nucleotides: TGTGCCAGCAGACGTGCAGGGGGCCGCACAGATACGCAGTATTTT.

The rearrangement joins TRBV6-5 to TRBJ1-5, with TRBD1 as a possible D gene (5 bases). This CDR3 comprises 15 residues. CDR1 MNHEY and CDR2 SVGAGI come from the germline V gene. V was clipped by 0 bases and J by 5 bases, with 11 bases between them. The CDR3 region has the DNA TGTGCCAGCAGTTACTCGACAGTTGGGGATCAGCCCCAGCATTTT. Amino acids: CASSYSTVGDQPQHF.

CDR3 region: CASSPQTGRTEAFF. CDR3 bases: TGTGCCAGCAGCCCCCAGACGGGGAGAACTGAAGCTTTCTTT. V is TRBV6-6 and J is TRBJ1-1; D gene ambiguous. This CDR3 comprises 14 residues. Germline V gene data show CDR1 as MNHNY and CDR2 as SVGAGI (reference sequence). The V end was cut by 6 bases, the J end by 5 bases, with 16 bases between.

The V gene is TRBV6-2 or TRBV6-3, the J gene TRBJ2-7, with 10 nucleotides matching TRBD1. V shed 4 bases, J shed 5 bases, and the junction held 2 bases outside the gene matches. The CDR3 length is 13 residues. Germline lookup yields CDR1 MNHEY and CDR2 SVGEGT. CDR3 nucleotide sequence: TGTGCCAGCAGTTCGGGACAGGGGAACGAGCAGTACTTC. Encoded protein: CASSSGQGNEQYF.

The chain is built from TRBV28 and TRBJ2-1; D is uncertain. The CDR3 has 12 residues. Trimming took off 6 bases at V and 2 bases at J, with 5 bases between the two ends. Germline V CDR1 and CDR2: MDHEN, SYDVKM. The CDR3 DNA follows: TGTGCCAGCAGCCGTCCCTACAATGAGCAGTTCTTC. It codes for CASSRPYNEQFF.

This chain uses TRBV14 with TRBJ2-7; D remains unclear. Trimming took off 4 bases at V and 3 bases at J, with 16 bases between the two ends. This CDR3 contains 15 residues. Per the germline V gene, CDR1 is SGHDN and CDR2 is FVKESK. This chain's CDR3 is CASSPPGSFVYEQYF. CDR3 sequence (DNA): TGTGCCAGCAGCCCCCCAGGATCCTTTGTCTACGAGCAGTACTTC. The whole variable domain, remainder taken from reference TRBV14 and TRBJ2-7, is EAGVTQFPSHSVIEKGQTVTLRCDPISGHDNLYWYRRVMGKEIKFLLHFVKESKQDESGMPNNRFLAERTGGTYSTLKVQPAELEDSGVYFCASSPPGSFVYEQYFGPGTRLTVT.

The gene calls are TRBV7-2 and TRBJ1-5; no clear D. The V end was cut by 1 base, the J end by 3 bases, with 7 bases between. This CDR3 comprises 14 residues. The germline V gene has CDR1 SGHTA and CDR2 FQGNSA. The CDR3 nucleotides are TGTGCCAGCAGCTTAGTCCACATCAATCAGCCCCAGCATTTT. Protein sequence: CASSLVHINQPQHF.

This clone came up a few times. The genes are TRBV5-6 and TRBJ2-7; 7 positions match TRBD2. This CDR3 is 13 amino acids long. V shed 4 bases, J shed 6 bases, and the junction held 7 bases outside the gene matches. Germline V gene lookup returns CDR1 SGHDT and CDR2 YYEEEE. Written as DNA, the CDR3 is TGTGCCAGCAGCACCGGATCGGGGGGCGAGCAGTACTTC. Translated: CASSTGSGGEQYF.

This chain links TRBV27 with TRBJ2-7, with 8 bases that match TRBD2. V lost 6 bases and J lost 3; bases outside the gene matches: 10. Germline lookup yields CDR1 MNHEY and CDR2 SMNVEV (reference sequence). The CDR3 has 15 residues. The CDR3 sequence: CASRPTSGNNYEQYF. Here the CDR3 DNA reads TGTGCCAGCAGGCCCACTAGCGGCAATAACTACGAGCAGTACTTC.

The gene calls are TRBV28 and TRBJ2-5; 7 bases are shared with TRBD1. The germline CDR1 and CDR2 sequences are MDHEN and SYDVKM. The CDR3 extends over 14 amino acids. Unmatched junction bases numbered 8, after V lost 6 bases and J lost 4 bases. CDR3 in amino acids: CASREGGAGETQYF. CDR3 DNA: TGTGCCAGCAGGGAAGGGGGCGCGGGAGAGACCCAGTACTTC.

This sequence joins TRBV9 and TRBJ1-1, with D unresolved. Trimming stripped 0 bases from V and 0 bases from J, with 9 bases between. Germline values: CDR1 SGDLS, CDR2 YYNGEE. CDR3 length: 15 residues. CDR3 bases: TGTGCCAGCAGCGTAGTAAGTGGTATGAACACTGAAGCTTTCTTT. Translated, it gives CASSVVSGMNTEAFF.

This clone was counted a single time. This chain links TRBV19 with TRBJ1-3; 9 bases are shared with TRBD1. The CDR3 is made up of 15 amino acids. J lost 2 bases, V lost 5 bases, and 4 bases had no gene match. Germline V CDR1 and CDR2: LNHDA, SQIVND (reference sequence). The CDR3 nucleotides are TGTGCCAGTAGTGCCGGGACAGGGCCTGGAAACACCATATATTTT. Translation: CASSAGTGPGNTIYF.

The CDR3 sequence: CATSAGKRVQYF. CDR3 coding DNA: TGTGCCACCAGTGCTGGGAAAAGAGTCCAGTACTTC. This sequence joins TRBV24-1 and TRBJ2-5; D unclear. Trimming removed 5 bases from V and 10 bases from J, with 13 bases in between. The V gene's germline CDR1 is KGHDR and CDR2 SFDVKD. The CDR3 spans 12 residues.

The V call is TRBV2, the J call TRBJ2-1, with 14 bases aligning to TRBD2. CDR3 size: 17 residues. Unmatched junction bases numbered 7, after V lost 6 bases and J lost 3 bases. Looked up from germline, CDR1 is SNHLY and CDR2 is FYNNEI. The CDR3 sequence is CASSFLGTSGGYNEQFF. DNA for the CDR3: TGTGCCAGCAGCTTCCTTGGGACTAGCGGGGGCTACAATGAGCAGTTCTTC. Using reference TRBV2 and TRBJ2-1 for the parts outside the CDR3, the full variable domain is EPEVTQTPSHQVTQMGQEVILRCVPISNHLYFYWYRQILGQKVEFLVSFYNNEISEKSEIFDDQFSVERPDGSNFTLKIRSTKLEDSAMYFCASSFLGTSGGYNEQFFGPGTRLTVL.

CDR3 loop: CSVEGERYEQYF. CDR3 DNA: TGCAGCGTTGAAGGGGAAAGGTACGAGCAGTACTTC. V and J are TRBV29-1 and TRBJ2-7; D not certain. Germline values: CDR1 SQVTM, CDR2 ANQGSEA. CDR3 size: 12 residues. The V and J ends lost 1 base and 4 bases respectively, with 8 bases between them.

The CDR3: CASSVVGGPLTEAFF. Written as DNA, the CDR3 is TGTGCCAGTAGTGTCGTGGGAGGACCCCTGACTGAAGCTTTCTTT. This sequence joins TRBV19 and TRBJ1-1, with D unclear. The CDR3 contains 15 residues. V was pared by 5 bases and J by 5 bases, with 18 bases between. Germline CDR1 LNHDA, CDR2 SQIVND (reference sequence).

This clone was found a few times. V gene TRBV5-1 combines with J gene TRBJ2-7; D may be TRBD2 (5 bases). CDR1 is SGHRS, CDR2 YFSETQ, per germline. V lost 1 base and J 0 bases, leaving 14 bases between the germline ends. This CDR3 has 16 residues. CDR3 amino acids: CASSLKRTGVSYEQYF. As DNA, the CDR3 is TGCGCCAGCAGCTTGAAAAGGACTGGCGTCTCCTACGAGCAGTACTTC.

The chain links TRBV7-2 to TRBJ1-5, with D perhaps TRBD1 (6 bases). V was trimmed by 8 bases and J by 1 base, leaving 15 bases between them. Germline-derived CDR1 and CDR2 are SGHTA and FQGNSA. This CDR3 comprises 15 residues. The CDR3 DNA reads TGTGCCAGCCGAGAACAGGGAGGGAGCAATCAGCCCCAGCATTTT. This sequence encodes CASREQGGSNQPQHF.